These T cell receptor beta chains were read from a single sample in a study of cytomegalovirus exposure and HLA in healthy donors. Produced via immunoSEQ multiplex PCR; TCRdb's table is partial and in-frame only. Of over 150,000 clones in the sample, 84% are singletons; the top ten hold 0.38%. The material sequenced was PBMCs. These receptors were taken from a boy aged 2 to 10 in good health and CMV-seronegative. CDR3s include the opening cysteine and the closing phenylalanine or tryptophan. D genes are given only for firm matches.

V gene | D gene | CDR3 protein
TRBV7-9 | TRBD1 | CASSPWTGDYGYTF
TRBV5-4 | NA | CASSLTGTGNTIYF
TRBV5-6 | NA | CASSGGDRQYF
TRBV7-9 | NA | CASSLYTANTGELFF
TRBV2 | NA | CASSDLAGNTEAFF
TRBV10-3 | NA | CAISVTWALQALNTEAFF
TRBV29-1 | NA | CSVKHRGRGDTQYF
TRBV7-9 | NA | CASSSLDGSENEQFF
TRBV28 | NA | CASTGQLWGGELFF
TRBV7-9 | TRBD1 | CASRDSTGVGGYTF
TRBV7-9 | TRBD2 | CASSQRGSAFNEQFF
TRBV10-3 | TRBD2 | CAIRGLAARKDEQFF
TRBV11-2 | NA | CASSSQGGNSPLHF
TRBV2 | TRBD2 | CASRGLAGRRGEQYF
TRBV28 | TRBD1 | CASSWTGAGELFF
TRBV27 | TRBD1 | CASSSSGQGSYEQYF